This T cell receptor (beta chain) was found in a study of response to subunit inactivated influenza vaccine. Trimming pared 5 bases from V and 3 bases from J, leaving 14 bases between. The CDR3 length is 14 residues. Germline CDR1 is SGHTA and CDR2 is FQGNSA. MiXCR was run by TCRdb on the RT-PCR reads, yielding one entry per CDR3 protein. Seen here are under 950,000 distinct CDR3 sequences, less than 25% observed once, and the top ten hold 10%. This clonotype turned up a few times. The antigen is not known. Broader study findings: Seasonal influenza vaccination, on each occasion, was suggested by the authors to recruit few new T cells.

The specimen comprised PBMCs from blood, sampled 5 days after vaccination. The V call is TRBV7-2, the J call TRBJ2-7; tentatively, D is TRBD2 (5 bases). This receptor was taken from a man between 45 and 60 years old who received an inactivated influenza vaccine. CDR3 bases: TGTGCCAGCAGCCAACCCTACGGAGGCTACGAGCAGTACTTC. It specifies CASSQPYGGYEQYF.